This record looks at one T cell receptor (beta chain) sequence and its context. TCRdb keeps only in-frame clones here, not all; method: immunoSEQ multiplex PCR. The sample comprises roughly 260,000 clones, around 90% of which are singletons, and around 1.3% rests with the top ten. This sample was included in a study of blood T cell repertoires in COVID-19. Study overall: Specimens from acute and convalescent COVID-19 originated in the United States, Italy and Spain. In each case, the material was cDNA or gDNA derived from T cells, B-cell-depleted T cells, or PBMCs.

Germline assignment: CDR1 SGHVS and CDR2 FQNEAQ. Trimming stripped 7 bases from V and 4 bases from J, with 28 bases between. The CDR3 consists of 18 residues. The TCR was taken from a human donor in a cohort exposed to, infected with or recovered from COVID-19 (not recorded which). The donor label of this sample is uncertain. The sample was PBMCs or T cells enriched from blood (not recorded which). The genes are TRBV7-8 and TRBJ1-1, with D unresolved. In nucleotides, the CDR3 is TGTGCCAGCAACCCGAGACTTCCCGTGCGAATAGTGGGCACTGAAGCTTTCTTT. It translates to CASNPRLPVRIVGTEAFF.